These 4 T cell receptor beta chains were sequenced from one sample in a study of blood T cells in healthy people across ages. A J-beta primer mix and a sample-barcoded 5' primer were used in a second PCR of about 7 to 12 cycles. TCRdb independently ran MiXCR on the 5' RACE reads; one entry per CDR3 protein. The data contain about 1.8 million distinct CDR3 sequences, about 49% of them singletons. The sample comprised blood. The receptors derive from a woman aged 40 to 50 in good health.

The genes are TRBV20-1 and TRBJ2-4; 9 bases are shared with TRBD1. Trimming cost V 0 bases and J 5 bases; bases outside gene matches: 5. The CDR3 contains 15 residues. Germline-derived CDR1 and CDR2 are DFQATT and SNEGSKA (reference sequence). DNA of the CDR3: TGCAGTGCTAGAGATCCGGGACAGGGAGAAAACATTCAGTACTTC. It codes for CSARDPGQGENIQYF.

In DNA, the CDR3 is TGTGCCAGCAGCAAAATACGGGGGTTCGCGACCCAGTACTTC. This sequence encodes CASSKIRGFATQYF. The chain uses TRBV21-1 and TRBJ2-5; the table assigns TRBD1, which was not confirmed against the DNA. TRBV21-1 is reported as a pseudogene. This CDR3 is 14 amino acids long.

The chain combines TRBV20-1 with TRBJ2-4; D may correspond to TRBD1 or TRBD2 (6 bases each). Looked up from germline, CDR1 is DFQATT and CDR2 is SNEGSKA (reference sequence). The CDR3 runs 11 residues. The CDR3 spells CRGQAKNIQYF. The DNA of the CDR3 is TGCCGGGGGCAAGCCAAAAACATTCAGTACTTC.

Turning to this clonotype: A junction end diverges from the germline sequence, so it may reflect a read error. The chain recombines TRBV18 with TRBJ2-3, with a possible D match to TRBD1 (5 bases). The length of the CDR3 is 18 residues. In germline, CDR1 is KGHSH, CDR2 LQKENI. The CDR3 is CASSPPKSQGKLEDTQYF. The CDR3 DNA reads as TGTGCCAGCTCGCCACCGAAGAGCCAGGGAAAATTAGAAGATACGCAGTATTTT. Filled out from reference TRBV18 and TRBJ2-3, the complete variable domain reads NAGVMQNPRHLVRRRGQEARLRCSPMKGHSHVYWYRQLPEEGLKFMVYLQKENIIDESGMPKERFSAEFPKEGPSILRIQQVVRGDSAAYFCASSPPKSQGKLEDTQYFGPGTRLTVL.